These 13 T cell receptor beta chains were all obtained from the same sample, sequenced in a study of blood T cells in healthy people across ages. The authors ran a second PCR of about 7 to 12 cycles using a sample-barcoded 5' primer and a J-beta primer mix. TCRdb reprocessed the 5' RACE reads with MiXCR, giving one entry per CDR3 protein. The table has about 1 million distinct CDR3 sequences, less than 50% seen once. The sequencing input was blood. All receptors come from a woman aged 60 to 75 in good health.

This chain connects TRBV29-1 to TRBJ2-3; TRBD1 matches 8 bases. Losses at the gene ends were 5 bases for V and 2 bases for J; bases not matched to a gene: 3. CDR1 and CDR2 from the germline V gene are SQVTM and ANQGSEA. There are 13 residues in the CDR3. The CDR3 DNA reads TGCAGCGTTTGGGACAGGAACACAGATACGCAGTATTTT. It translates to CSVWDRNTDTQYF.

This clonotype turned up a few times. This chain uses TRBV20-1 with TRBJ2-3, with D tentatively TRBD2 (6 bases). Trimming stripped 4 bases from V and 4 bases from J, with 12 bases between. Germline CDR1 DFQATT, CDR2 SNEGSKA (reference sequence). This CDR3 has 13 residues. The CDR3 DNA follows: TGCAGTGCTACCTTGGGAGGCGCAGATACGCAGTATTTT. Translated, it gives CSATLGGADTQYF.

Here the CDR3 DNA reads TGTGCCAGCAGCCCCACCGGGACGGCACGAGGGCCTAACTATGGCTACACCTTC. Translating it yields CASSPTGTARGPNYGYTF. The chain uses TRBV28 and TRBJ1-2; tentatively, D is TRBD1 (5 bases). This CDR3 comprises 18 residues. The V end was cut by 6 bases, the J end by 0 bases, with 23 bases between. The germline V gene has CDR1 MDHEN and CDR2 SYDVKM.

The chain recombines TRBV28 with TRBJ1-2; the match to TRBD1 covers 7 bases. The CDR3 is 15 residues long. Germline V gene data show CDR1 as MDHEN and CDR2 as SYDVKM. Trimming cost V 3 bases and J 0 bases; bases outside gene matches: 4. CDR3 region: CASSFGGTANYGYTF. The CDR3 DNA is TGTGCCAGCAGTTTCGGCGGGACAGCTAACTATGGCTACACCTTC.

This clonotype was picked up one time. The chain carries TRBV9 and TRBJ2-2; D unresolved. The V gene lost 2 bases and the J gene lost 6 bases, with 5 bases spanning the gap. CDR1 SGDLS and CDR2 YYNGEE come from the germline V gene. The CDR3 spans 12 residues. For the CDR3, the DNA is TGTGCCAGCAGCGTTCCTCCCGGGGAGCTGTTTTTT. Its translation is CASSVPPGELFF.

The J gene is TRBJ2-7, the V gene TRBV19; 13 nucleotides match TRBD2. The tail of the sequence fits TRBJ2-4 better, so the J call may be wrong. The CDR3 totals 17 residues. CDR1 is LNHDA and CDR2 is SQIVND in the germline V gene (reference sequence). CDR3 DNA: TGTGCCAGTAGTATGTGGACTAGCGGGAGATCGAGTAACATTCAGTACTTC. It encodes CASSMWTSGRSSNIQYF.

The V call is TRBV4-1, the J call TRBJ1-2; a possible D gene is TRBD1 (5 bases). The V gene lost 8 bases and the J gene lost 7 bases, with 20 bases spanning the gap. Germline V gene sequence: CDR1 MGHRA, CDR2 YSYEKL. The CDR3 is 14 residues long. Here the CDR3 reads CASRSAGRTRGYTF. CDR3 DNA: TGCGCCAGCCGTTCGGCAGGGAGGACGCGTGGCTACACCTTC.

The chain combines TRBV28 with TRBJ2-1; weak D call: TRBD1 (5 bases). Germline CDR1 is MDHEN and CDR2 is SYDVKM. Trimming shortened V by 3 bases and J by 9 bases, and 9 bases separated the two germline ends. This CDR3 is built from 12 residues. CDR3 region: CASSFNQGEQFF. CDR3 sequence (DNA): TGTGCCAGCAGTTTTAATCAGGGTGAGCAGTTCTTC. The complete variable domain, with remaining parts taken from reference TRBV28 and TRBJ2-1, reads DVKVTQSSRYLVKRTGEKVFLECVQDMDHENMFWYRQDPGLGLRLIYFSYDVKMKEKGDIPEGYSVSREKKERFSLILESASTNQTSMYLCASSFNQGEQFFGPGTRLTVL.

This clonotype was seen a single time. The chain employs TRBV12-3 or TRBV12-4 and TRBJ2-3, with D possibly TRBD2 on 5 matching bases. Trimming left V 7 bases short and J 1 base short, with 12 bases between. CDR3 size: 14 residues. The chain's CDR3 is CASKEDGGTDTQYF. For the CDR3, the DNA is TGTGCCAGCAAAGAAGACGGGGGCACAGATACGCAGTATTTT.

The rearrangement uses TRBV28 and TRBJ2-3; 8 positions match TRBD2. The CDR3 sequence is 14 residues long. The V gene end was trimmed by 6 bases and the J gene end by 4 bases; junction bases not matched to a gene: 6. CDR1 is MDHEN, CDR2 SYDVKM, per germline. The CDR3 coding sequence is TGTGCCAGCAGGGGACTAGTGGGAGCAGATACGCAGTATTTT. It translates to CASRGLVGADTQYF.

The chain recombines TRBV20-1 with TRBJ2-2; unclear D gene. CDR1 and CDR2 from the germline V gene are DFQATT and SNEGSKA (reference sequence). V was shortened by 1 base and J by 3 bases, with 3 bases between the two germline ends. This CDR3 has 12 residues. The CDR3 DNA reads TGCAGTGCTAGAGGCTACACCGGGGAGCTGTTTTTT. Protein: CSARGYTGELFF.

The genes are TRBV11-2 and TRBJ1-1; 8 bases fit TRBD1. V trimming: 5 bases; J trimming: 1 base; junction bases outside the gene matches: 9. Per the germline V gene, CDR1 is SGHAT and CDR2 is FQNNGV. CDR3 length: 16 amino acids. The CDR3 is CASSRRPGTGNTEAFF. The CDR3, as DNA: TGTGCCAGCAGCCGTCGACCCGGGACAGGGAACACTGAAGCTTTCTTT.

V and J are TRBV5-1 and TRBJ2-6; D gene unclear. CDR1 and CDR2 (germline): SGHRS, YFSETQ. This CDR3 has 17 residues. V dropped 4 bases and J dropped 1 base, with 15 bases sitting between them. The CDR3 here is CASSQTGQKSGANVLTF. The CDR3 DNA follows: TGCGCCAGCAGCCAAACGGGCCAGAAATCTGGGGCCAACGTCCTGACTTTC.